This T cell receptor beta chain was obtained from a study of cytomegalovirus exposure and HLA in healthy donors. Comment on this clone: The target antigen is unknown.

The V and J ends lost 5 bases and 8 bases respectively, with 9 bases between them. The CDR3 has 11 residues. Germline lookup yields CDR1 MNHNS and CDR2 SASEGT. PCR involved 60 Vbeta and 13 Jbeta primers. How the authors handled the data: Later work found 74 million or so unique TCR beta chains, with about 10 million shared. Method: immunoSEQ multiplex PCR; TCRdb's copy keeps in-frame clones and lacks some. D and trimming were read from the DNA, whereas the V and J calls and clone size are those reported in that table. The top ten clones hold approximately 0.49% of a sample with around 210,000 clones, around four fifths of them seen once. Notes on the study in general: After further analysis at a later stage, 16,951 TCR beta sequences were associated with HLA alleles at 0.05 false discovery rate. A later analysis revealed that TCR association rates differed between HLA loci, peaking at DRB1 and bottoming out at HLA-C. Most TCR sequences were uncommon, yet certain public TCRs appeared in many donors.

The material sequenced was PBMCs. This chain links TRBV6-1 with TRBJ1-1; D not certain. The source is a boy between 10 and 17 years old in good health and CMV-seronegative. CDR3 in amino acids: CASSFPREAFF. The CDR3 DNA reads TGTGCCAGCAGTTTCCCCAGGGAAGCTTTCTTT.